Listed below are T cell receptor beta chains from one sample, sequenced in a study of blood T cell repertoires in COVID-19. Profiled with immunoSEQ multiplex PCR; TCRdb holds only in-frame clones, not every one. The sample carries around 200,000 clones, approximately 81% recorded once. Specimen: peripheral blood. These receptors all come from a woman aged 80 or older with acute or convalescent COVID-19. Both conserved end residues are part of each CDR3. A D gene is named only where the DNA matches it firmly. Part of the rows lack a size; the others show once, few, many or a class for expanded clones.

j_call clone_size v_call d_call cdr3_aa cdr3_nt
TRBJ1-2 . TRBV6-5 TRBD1 CASSLQGAYGYTF TGTGCCAGCAGTCTACAGGGGGCCTATGGCTACACCTTC
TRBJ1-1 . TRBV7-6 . CASSPRTADSTEAFF TGTGCCAGCAGCCCAAGGACAGCAGATAGCACTGAAGCTTTCTTT
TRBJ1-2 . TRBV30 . CAWSPTRARGYTF TGTGCCTGGAGTCCTACCAGGGCCCGAGGCTACACCTTC
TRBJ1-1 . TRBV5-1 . CASSLAGWGDTEAFF TGCGCCAGCAGCTTGGCGGGGTGGGGGGACACTGAAGCTTTCTTT
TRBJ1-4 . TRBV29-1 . CSVGGEEKLFF TGCAGCGTTGGGGGGGAAGAAAAACTGTTTTTT
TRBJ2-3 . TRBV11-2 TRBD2 CASSLGDSGRAADTQYF TGTGCCAGCAGCTTAGGCGATAGCGGGAGGGCGGCAGATACGCAGTATTTT
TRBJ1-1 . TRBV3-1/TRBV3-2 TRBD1 CASSQTATGPAFF TGTGCCAGCAGCCAAACAGCGACAGGGCCCGCTTTCTTT
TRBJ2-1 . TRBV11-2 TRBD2 CASSGSGRGYNEQFF TGTGCCAGCAGCGGAAGCGGGAGGGGATACAATGAGCAGTTCTTC
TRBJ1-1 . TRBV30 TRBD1 CACSDRANTEAFF TGTGCCTGTTCGGACAGGGCGAACACTGAAGCTTTCTTT
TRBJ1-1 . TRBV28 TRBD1 CASSPWGQQAPEAFF TGTGCCAGCAGCCCTTGGGGACAGCAAGCCCCTGAAGCTTTCTTT
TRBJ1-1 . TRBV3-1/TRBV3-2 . CASKGWGGRHTEAFF TGTGCCAGCAAAGGATGGGGGGGTCGTCACACTGAAGCTTTCTTT
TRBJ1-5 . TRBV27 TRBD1 CASSLTGGGISNQPQHF TGTGCCAGCAGTCTGACAGGGGGCGGGATTAGCAATCAGCCCCAGCATTTT
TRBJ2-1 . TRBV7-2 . CASSLARDNHNEQFF TGTGCCAGCAGCTTAGCCCGGGACAATCACAATGAGCAGTTCTTC
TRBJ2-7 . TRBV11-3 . CASSLGPAESYEQYF TGTGCCAGCAGCTTAGGGCCAGCGGAGTCCTACGAGCAGTACTTC
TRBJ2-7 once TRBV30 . CACTRGSLSYEQYF TGTGCCTGTACCCGAGGTTCACTCTCCTACGAGCAGTACTTC
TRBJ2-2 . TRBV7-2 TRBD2 CASSPSGANTGELFF TGTGCCAGCAGCCCGAGCGGGGCTAACACCGGGGAGCTGTTTTTT
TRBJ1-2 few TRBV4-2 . CASSQGLGFYGYTF TGTGCCAGCAGCCAAGGACTGGGTTTCTATGGCTACACCTTC
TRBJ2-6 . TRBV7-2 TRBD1 CASSLRGPHFSGANVLTF TGTGCCAGCAGCTTAAGGGGGCCTCACTTCTCTGGGGCCAACGTCCTGACTTTC
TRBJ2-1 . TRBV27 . CASSLGRAIYNEQFF TGTGCCAGCAGTTTGGGCAGGGCGATCTACAATGAGCAGTTCTTC
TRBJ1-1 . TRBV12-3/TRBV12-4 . CASSPGRQTEAFF TGTGCCAGCAGTCCAGGGAGGCAAACTGAAGCTTTCTTT
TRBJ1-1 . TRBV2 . CASSDREWVNTEAFF TGTGCCAGCAGTGACAGGGAATGGGTGAACACTGAAGCTTTCTTT
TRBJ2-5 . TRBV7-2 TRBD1 CASSSRTGRFETQYF TGTGCCAGCAGCTCCCGGACAGGGAGATTCGAGACCCAGTACTTC
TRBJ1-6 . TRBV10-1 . CASSGGRGSGTYNSPLHF TGCGCCAGCAGTGGAGGGCGGGGCTCAGGGACCTATAATTCACCCCTCCACTTT
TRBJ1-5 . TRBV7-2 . CASRSPGDNNQPQHF TGTGCCAGCCGGTCCCCCGGGGACAACAATCAGCCCCAGCATTTT
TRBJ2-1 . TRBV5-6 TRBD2 CASSLDLAGGSYNEQFF TGTGCCAGCAGCTTGGATCTAGCGGGAGGATCCTACAATGAGCAGTTCTTC
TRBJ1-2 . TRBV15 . CATSRPNRVQSYGYTF TGTGCCACCAGCAGACCAAACAGAGTTCAGTCCTATGGCTACACCTTC
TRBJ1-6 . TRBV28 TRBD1 CASSLYRGASPLHF TGTGCCAGCAGTTTATACAGGGGTGCCTCACCCCTCCACTTT
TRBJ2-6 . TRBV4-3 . CASSQDIPGANSGANVLTF TGCGCCAGCAGCCAAGATATCCCAGGGGCGAACTCTGGGGCCAACGTCCTGACTTTC
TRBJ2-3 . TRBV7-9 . CASSTGGAGRDTQYF TGTGCCAGCAGCACAGGAGGGGCCGGACGGGATACGCAGTATTTT
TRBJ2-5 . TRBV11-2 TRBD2 CASSVAGGKGETQYF TGTGCCAGCAGCGTAGCGGGAGGGAAAGGAGAGACCCAGTACTTC
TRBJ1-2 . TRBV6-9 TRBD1 CASIPDRVVYSYTF TGTGCCAGCATTCCCGACAGGGTGGTATATAGCTACACCTTC
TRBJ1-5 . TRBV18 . CASSLNTNSNQPQHF TGTGCCAGCTCACTGAACACTAATAGCAATCAGCCCCAGCATTTT